The entry below describes one T cell receptor beta chain. These data come from a study of cytomegalovirus exposure and HLA in healthy donors. 13 Jbeta primers and 60 Vbeta primers were used for the PCR. Generated by immunoSEQ multiplex PCR, the TCRdb table keeps only in-frame clones and is missing some. The table has about 210,000 clones, approximately 81% seen once. This sequence originates from a man aged 25 to 40 in good health and CMV-seronegative. Sequencing was done on a sample of PBMCs.

CDR3 DNA: TGCGCCAGCAGCCAAGATGGGGGCCGGAATGAAAAACTGTTTTTT. Protein sequence: CASSQDGGRNEKLFF. This sequence joins TRBV4-3 and TRBJ1-4, with D perhaps TRBD1 (6 bases). CDR3 length: 15 amino acids. Germline assignment: CDR1 LGHNA and CDR2 YSLEER. V was clipped by 0 bases and J by 5 bases, with 10 bases between them.